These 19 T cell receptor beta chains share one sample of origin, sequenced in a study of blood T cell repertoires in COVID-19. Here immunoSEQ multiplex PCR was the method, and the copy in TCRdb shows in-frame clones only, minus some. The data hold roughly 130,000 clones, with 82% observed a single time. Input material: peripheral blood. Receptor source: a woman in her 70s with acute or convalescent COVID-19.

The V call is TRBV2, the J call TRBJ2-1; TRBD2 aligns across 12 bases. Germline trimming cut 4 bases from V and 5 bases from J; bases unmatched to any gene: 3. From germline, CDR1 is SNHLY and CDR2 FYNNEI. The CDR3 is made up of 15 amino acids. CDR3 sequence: CASSVWTSGDNEQFF. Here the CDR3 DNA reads TGTGCCAGCAGTGTTTGGACTAGCGGGGACAATGAGCAGTTCTTC.

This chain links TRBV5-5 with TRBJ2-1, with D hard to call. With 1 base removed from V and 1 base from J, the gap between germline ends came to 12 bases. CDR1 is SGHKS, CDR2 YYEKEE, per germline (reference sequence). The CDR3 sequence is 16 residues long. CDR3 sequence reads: CASSLKQQDSYNEQFF. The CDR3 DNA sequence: TGTGCCAGCAGCTTGAAACAGCAAGATTCCTACAATGAGCAGTTCTTC.

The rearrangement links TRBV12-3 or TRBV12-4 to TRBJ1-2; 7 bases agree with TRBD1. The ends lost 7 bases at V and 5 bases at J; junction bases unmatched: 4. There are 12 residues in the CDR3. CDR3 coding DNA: TGTGCCAGCAACGACAGGGTTTATGGCTACACCTTC. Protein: CASNDRVYGYTF.

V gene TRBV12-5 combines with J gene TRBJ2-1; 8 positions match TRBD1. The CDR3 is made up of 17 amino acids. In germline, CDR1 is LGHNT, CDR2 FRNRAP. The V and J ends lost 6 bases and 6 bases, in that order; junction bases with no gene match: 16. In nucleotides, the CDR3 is TGTGCTAGTGGCTTTACGGTCCCCAGGGGGCTTAGCAATGAGCAGTTCTTC. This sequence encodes CASGFTVPRGLSNEQFF.

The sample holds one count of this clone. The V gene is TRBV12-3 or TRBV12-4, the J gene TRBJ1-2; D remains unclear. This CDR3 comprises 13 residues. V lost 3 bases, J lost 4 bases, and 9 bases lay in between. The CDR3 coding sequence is TGTGCCAGCAGTTTCCCGGGAACCTATGGCTACACCTTC. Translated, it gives CASSFPGTYGYTF.

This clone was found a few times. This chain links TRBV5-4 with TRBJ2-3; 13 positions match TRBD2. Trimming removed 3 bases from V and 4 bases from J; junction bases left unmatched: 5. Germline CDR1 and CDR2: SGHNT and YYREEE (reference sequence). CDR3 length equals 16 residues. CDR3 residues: CASSSWTSGGADTQYF. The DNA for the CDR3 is TGTGCCAGCAGCTCTTGGACTAGCGGGGGTGCAGATACGCAGTATTTT.

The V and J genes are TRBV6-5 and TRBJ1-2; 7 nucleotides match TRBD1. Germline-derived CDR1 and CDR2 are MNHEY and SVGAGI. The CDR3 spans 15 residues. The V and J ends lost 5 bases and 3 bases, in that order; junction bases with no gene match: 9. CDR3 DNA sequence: TGTGCCAGCAGTAAAATCGGGGACAGTTACTATGGCTACACCTTC. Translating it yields CASSKIGDSYYGYTF.

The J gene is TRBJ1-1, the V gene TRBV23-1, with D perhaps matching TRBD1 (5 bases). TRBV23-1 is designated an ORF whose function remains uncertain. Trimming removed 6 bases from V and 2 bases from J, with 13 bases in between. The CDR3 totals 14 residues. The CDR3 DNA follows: TGCGCCAGCAGCTTCAGGACACCAAACACTGAAGCTTTCTTT. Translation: CASSFRTPNTEAFF.

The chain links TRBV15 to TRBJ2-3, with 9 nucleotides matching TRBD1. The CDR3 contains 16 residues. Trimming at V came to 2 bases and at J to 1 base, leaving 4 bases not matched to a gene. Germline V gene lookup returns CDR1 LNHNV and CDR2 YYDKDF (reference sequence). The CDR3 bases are TGTGCCACCAGCAGACCCCGACAGGGGGGCACAGATACGCAGTATTTT. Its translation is CATSRPRQGGTDTQYF.

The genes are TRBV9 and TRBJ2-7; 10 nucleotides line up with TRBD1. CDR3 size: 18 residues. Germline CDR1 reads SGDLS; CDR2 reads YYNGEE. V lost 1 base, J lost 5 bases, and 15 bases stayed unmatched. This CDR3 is CASSVIGARDRGCDEQYV. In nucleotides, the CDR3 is TGTGCCAGCAGCGTAATAGGGGCCCGGGACAGGGGATGCGACGAGCAGTACGTC.

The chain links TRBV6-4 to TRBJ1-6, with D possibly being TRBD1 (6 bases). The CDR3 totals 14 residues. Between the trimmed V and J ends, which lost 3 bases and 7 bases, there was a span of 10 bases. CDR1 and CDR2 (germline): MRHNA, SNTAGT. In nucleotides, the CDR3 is TGTGCCAGCAGTGAATCAGGGGCAAATTCACCCCTCCACTTT. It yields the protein CASSESGANSPLHF.

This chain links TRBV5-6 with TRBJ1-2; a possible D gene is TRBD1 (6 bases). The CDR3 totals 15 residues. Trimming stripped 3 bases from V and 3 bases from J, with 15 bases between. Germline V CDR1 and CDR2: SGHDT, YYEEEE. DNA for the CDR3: TGTGCCAGCAGCTGGACAGAATCACCCTACTATGGCTACACCTTC. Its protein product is CASSWTESPYYGYTF.

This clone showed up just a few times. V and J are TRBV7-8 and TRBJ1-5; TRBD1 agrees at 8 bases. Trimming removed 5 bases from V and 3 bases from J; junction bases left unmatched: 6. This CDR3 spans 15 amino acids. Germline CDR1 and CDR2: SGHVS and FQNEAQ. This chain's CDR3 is CASSKGQGNNQPQHF. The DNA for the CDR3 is TGTGCCAGCAGCAAAGGACAGGGAAACAATCAGCCCCAGCATTTT.

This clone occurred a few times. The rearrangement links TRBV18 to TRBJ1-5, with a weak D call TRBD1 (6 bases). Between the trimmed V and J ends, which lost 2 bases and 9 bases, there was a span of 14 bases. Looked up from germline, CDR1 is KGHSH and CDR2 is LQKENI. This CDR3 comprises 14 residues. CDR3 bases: TGTGCCAGCTCACCAAAGACAGGCCCATGGCCCCAGCATTTT. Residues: CASSPKTGPWPQHF.

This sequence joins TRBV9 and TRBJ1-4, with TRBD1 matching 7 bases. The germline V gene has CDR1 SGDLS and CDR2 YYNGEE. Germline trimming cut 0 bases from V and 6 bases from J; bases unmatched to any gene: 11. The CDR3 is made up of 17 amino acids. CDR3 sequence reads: CASSVGLFGRGDEKLFF. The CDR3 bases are TGTGCCAGCAGCGTAGGTCTTTTCGGCAGGGGGGATGAAAAACTGTTTTTT.

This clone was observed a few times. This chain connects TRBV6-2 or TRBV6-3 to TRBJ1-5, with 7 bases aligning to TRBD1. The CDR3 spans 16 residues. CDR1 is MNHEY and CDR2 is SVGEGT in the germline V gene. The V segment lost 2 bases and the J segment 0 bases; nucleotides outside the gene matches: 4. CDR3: CASSYPGQSSNQPQHF. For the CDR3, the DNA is TGTGCCAGCAGTTACCCGGGACAGTCTAGCAATCAGCCCCAGCATTTT.

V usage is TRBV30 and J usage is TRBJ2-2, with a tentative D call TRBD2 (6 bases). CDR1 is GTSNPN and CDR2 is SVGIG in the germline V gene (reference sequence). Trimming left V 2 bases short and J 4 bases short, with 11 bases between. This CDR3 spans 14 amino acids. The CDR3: CAWSSGGLTGELFF. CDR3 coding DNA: TGTGCCTGGAGTTCCGGGGGTCTCACCGGGGAGCTGTTTTTT.

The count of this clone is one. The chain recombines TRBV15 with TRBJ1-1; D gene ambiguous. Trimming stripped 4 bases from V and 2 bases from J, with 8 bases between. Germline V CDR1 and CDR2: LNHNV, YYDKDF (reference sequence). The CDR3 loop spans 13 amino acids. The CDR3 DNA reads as TGTGCCACCAGCACAAGACAAAACACTGAAGCTTTCTTT. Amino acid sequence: CATSTRQNTEAFF.

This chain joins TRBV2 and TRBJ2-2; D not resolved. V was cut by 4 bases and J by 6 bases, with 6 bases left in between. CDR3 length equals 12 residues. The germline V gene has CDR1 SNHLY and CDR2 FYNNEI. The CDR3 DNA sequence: TGTGCCAGCAGTGGGGCTTCCGGGGAGCTGTTTTTT. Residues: CASSGASGELFF. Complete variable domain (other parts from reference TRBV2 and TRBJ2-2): EPEVTQTPSHQVTQMGQEVILRCVPISNHLYFYWYRQILGQKVEFLVSFYNNEISEKSEIFDDQFSVERPDGSNFTLKIRSTKLEDSAMYFCASSGASGELFFGEGSRLTVL.